This T cell receptor beta chain comes out of a study of shared T cell receptors in the human thymus. The germline CDR1 and CDR2 sequences are SGHNT and YYREEE (reference sequence). The length of the CDR3 is 12 residues. V was pared by 2 bases and J by 6 bases, with 8 bases between. The assay was immunoSEQ multiplex PCR, and TCRdb's table has in-frame clones only and misses some. There are almost 550,000 clones in the sample; around 82% occur only once, and around 0.013% lies in the top ten. The data were also submitted as part of a second study, on human thymus T cells.

This chain links TRBV5-4 with TRBJ1-2; tentatively, D is TRBD1 (5 bases). Sequences were obtained from thymocytes. This sequence was found in a boy younger than two with a congenital heart defect. The DNA of the CDR3 is TGTGCCAGCAGCTTACCGACAGATGGCTACACCTTC. Translated: CASSLPTDGYTF.